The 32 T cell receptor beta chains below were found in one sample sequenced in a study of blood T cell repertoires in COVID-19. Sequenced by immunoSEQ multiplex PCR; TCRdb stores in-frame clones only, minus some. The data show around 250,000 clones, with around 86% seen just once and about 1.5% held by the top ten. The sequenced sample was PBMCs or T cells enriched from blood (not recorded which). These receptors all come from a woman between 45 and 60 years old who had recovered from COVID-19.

This CDR3 reads CASSPGTSGTYEQYF. The CDR3 nucleotides read TGTGCCAGCAGCCCCGGGACTAGCGGGACCTACGAGCAGTACTTC. The chain recombines TRBV7-2 with TRBJ2-7, with 13 positions matching TRBD2. Trimming removed 5 bases from V and 2 bases from J; junction bases left unmatched: 3. The CDR3 totals 15 residues. Germline V lookup: CDR1 SGHTA, CDR2 FQGNSA. Combining the CDR3 with reference TRBV7-2 and TRBJ2-7 gives the whole variable domain GAGVSQSPSNKVTEKGKDVELRCDPISGHTALYWYRQSLGQGLEFLIYFQGNSAPDKSGLPSDRFSAERTGGSVSTLTIQRTQQEDSAVYLCASSPGTSGTYEQYFGPGTRLTVT.

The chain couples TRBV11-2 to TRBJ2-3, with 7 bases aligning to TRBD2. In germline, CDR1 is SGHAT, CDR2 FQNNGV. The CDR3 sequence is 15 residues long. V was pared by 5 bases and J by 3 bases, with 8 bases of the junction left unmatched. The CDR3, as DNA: TGTGCCAGCAGCATTAGCGGGCCCTTGACAGATACGCAGTATTTT. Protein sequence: CASSISGPLTDTQYF. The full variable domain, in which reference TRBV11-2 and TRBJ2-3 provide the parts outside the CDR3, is EAGVAQSPRYKIIEKRQSVAFWCNPISGHATLYWYQQILGQGPKLLIQFQNNGVVDDSQLPKDRFSAERLKGVDSTLKIQPAKLEDSAVYLCASSISGPLTDTQYFGPGTRLTVL.

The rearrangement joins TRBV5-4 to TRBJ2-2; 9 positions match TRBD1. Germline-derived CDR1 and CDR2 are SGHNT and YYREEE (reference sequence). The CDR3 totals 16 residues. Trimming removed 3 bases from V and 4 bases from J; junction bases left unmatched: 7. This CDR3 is CASSSWTGASTGELFF. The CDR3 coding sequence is TGTGCCAGCAGCTCTTGGACAGGGGCTTCCACCGGGGAGCTGTTTTTT.

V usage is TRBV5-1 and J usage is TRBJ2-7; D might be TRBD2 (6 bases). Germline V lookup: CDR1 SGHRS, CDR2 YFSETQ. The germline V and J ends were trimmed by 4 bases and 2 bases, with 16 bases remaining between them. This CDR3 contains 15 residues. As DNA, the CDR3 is TGCGCCAGCAGCGCGAATAGCGGTCCTACCTACGAGCAGTACTTC. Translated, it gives CASSANSGPTYEQYF. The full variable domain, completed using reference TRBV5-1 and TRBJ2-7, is KAGVTQTPRYLIKTRGQQVTLSCSPISGHRSVSWYQQTPGQGLQFLFEYFSETQRNKGNFPGRFSGRQFSNSRSEMNVSTLELGDSALYLCASSANSGPTYEQYFGPGTRLTVT.

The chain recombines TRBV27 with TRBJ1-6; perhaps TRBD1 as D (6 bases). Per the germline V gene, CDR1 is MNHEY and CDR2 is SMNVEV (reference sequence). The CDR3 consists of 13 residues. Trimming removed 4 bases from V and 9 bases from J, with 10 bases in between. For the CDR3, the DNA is TGTGCCAGCAGTTCCCCGGACAGTTCACCCCTCCACTTT. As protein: CASSSPDSSPLHF.

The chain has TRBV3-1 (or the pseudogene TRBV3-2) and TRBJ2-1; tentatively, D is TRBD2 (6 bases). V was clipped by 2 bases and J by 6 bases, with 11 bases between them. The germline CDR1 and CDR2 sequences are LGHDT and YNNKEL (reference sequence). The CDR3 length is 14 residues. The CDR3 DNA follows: TGTGCCAGCAGCCAATTACTTAGCGGCAATGAGCAGTTCTTC. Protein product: CASSQLLSGNEQFF.

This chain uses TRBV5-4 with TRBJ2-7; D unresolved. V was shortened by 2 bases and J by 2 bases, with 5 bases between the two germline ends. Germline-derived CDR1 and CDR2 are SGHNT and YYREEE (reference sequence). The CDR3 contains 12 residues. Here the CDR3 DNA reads TGTGCCAGCAGCTTCCGGGCCTACGAGCAGTACTTC. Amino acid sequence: CASSFRAYEQYF.

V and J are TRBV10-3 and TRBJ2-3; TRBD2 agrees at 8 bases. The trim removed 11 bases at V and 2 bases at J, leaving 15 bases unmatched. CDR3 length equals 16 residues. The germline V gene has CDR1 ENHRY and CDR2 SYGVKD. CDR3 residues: CAATPEASGFTDTQYF. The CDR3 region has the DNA TGTGCCGCTACGCCGGAGGCTAGCGGGTTCACAGATACGCAGTATTTT.

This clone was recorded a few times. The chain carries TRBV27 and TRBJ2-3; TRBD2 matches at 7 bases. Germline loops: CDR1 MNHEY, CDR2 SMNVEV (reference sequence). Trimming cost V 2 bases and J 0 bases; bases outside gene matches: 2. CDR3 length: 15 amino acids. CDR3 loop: CASSLRRGSTDTQYF. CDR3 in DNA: TGTGCCAGCAGTTTAAGGCGGGGGAGCACAGATACGCAGTATTTT.

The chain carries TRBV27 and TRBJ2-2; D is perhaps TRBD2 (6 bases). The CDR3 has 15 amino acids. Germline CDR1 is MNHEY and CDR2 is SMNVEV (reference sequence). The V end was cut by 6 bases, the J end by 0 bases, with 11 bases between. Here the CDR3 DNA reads TGTGCCAGCAGGTTAGGCGGGACGAACACCGGGGAGCTGTTTTTT. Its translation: CASRLGGTNTGELFF.

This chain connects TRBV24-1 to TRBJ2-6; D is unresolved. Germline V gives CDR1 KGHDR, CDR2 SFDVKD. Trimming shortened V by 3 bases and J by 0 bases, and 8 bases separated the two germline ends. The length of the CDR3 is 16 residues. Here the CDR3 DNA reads TGTGCCACCAGTGATGTTAGCAGCTCTGGGGCCAACGTCCTGACTTTC. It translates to CATSDVSSSGANVLTF.

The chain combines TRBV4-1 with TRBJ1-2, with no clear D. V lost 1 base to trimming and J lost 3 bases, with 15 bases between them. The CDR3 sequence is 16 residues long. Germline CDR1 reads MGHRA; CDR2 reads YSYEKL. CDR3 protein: CASSQVMQARDYGYTF. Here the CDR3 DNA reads TGCGCCAGCAGCCAAGTGATGCAGGCGAGGGACTATGGCTACACCTTC.

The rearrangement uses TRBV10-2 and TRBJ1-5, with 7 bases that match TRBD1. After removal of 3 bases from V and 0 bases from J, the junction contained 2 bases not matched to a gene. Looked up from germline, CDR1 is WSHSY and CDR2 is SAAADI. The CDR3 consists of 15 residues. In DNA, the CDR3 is TGCGCCAGCAGTGATACAGGGGCTAGCAATCAGCCCCAGCATTTT. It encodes CASSDTGASNQPQHF.

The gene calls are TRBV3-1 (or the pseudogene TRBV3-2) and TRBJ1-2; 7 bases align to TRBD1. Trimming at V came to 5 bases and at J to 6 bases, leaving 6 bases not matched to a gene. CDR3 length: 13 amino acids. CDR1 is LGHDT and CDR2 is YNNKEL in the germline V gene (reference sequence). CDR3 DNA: TGTGCCAGCAGCAAAACAGGGGTTGATGGCTACACCTTC. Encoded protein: CASSKTGVDGYTF.

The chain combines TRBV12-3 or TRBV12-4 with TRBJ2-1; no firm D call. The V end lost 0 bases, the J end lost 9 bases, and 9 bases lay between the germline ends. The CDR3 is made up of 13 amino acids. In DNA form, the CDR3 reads TGTGCCAGCAGTTTAGCTCCTCTTCCTGAGCAGTTCTTC. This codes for CASSLAPLPEQFF.

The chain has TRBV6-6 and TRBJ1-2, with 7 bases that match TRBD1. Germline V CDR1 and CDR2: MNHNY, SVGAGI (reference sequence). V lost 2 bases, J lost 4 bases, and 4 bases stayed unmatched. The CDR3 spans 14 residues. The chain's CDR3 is CASSYDRVSYGYTF. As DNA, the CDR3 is TGTGCCAGCAGTTACGACAGGGTCTCCTATGGCTACACCTTC.

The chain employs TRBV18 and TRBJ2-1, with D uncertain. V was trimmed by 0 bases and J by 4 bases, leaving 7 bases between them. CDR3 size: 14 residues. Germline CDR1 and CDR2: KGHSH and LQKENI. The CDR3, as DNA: TGTGCCAGCTCACCACCAGCAGGTTACAATGAGCAGTTCTTC. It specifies CASSPPAGYNEQFF.

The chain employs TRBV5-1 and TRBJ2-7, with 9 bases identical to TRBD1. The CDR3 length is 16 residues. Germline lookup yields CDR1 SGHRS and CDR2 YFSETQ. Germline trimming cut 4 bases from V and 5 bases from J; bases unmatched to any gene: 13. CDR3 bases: TGCGCCAGCAGCCCCGAGGTACCGGGACAGGGAAACGAGCAGTACTTC. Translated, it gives CASSPEVPGQGNEQYF.

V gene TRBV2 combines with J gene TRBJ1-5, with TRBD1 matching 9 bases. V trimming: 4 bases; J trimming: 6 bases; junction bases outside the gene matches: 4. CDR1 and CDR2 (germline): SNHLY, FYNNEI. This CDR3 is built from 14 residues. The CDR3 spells CASSAGQGFQPQHF. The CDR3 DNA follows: TGTGCCAGCAGTGCGGGACAGGGCTTTCAGCCCCAGCATTTT.

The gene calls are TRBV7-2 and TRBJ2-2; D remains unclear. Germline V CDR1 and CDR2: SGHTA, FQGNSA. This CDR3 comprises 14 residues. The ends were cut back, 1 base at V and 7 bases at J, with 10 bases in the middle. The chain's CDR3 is CASSLGLEIGELFF. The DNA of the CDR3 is TGTGCCAGCAGCTTAGGCCTAGAAATCGGGGAGCTGTTTTTT.

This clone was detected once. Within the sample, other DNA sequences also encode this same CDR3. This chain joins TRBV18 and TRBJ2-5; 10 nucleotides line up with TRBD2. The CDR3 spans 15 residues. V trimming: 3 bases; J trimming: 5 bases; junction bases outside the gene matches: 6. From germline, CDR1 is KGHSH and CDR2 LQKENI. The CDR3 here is CASSPLAGVGETQYF. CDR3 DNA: TGTGCCAGCTCACCGCTAGCGGGAGTTGGGGAGACCCAGTACTTC.

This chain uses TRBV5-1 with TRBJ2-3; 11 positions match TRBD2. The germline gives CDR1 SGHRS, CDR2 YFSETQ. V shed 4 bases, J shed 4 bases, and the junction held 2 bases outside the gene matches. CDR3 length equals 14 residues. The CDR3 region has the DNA TGCGCCAGCAGCACTAGCGGGAGCCCAGATACGCAGTATTTT. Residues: CASSTSGSPDTQYF.

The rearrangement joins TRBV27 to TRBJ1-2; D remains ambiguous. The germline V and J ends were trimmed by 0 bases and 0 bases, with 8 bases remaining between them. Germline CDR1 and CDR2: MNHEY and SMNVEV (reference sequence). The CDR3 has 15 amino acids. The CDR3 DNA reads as TGTGCCAGCAGTTTATCGCGGAAAGCTAACTATGGCTACACCTTC. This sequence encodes CASSLSRKANYGYTF.

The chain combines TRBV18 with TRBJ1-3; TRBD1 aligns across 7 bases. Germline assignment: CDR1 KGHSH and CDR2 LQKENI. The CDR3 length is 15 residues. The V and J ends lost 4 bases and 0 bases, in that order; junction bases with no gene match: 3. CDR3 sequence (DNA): TGTGCCAGCTCACGGGACAGCTACTCTGGAAACACCATATATTTT. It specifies CASSRDSYSGNTIYF.

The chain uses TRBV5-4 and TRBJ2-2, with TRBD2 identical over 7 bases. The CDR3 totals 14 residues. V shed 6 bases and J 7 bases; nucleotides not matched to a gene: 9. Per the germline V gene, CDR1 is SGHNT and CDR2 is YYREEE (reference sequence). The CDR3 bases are TGTGCCAGCAAGGCGGGAGTTAGTGGCGGGGAGCTGTTTTTT. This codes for CASKAGVSGGELFF.

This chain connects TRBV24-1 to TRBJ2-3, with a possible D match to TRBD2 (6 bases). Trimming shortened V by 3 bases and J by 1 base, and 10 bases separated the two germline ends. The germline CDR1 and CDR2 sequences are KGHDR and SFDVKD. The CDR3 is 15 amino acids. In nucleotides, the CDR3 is TGTGCCACCAGTGATCCCGTAGCGGGCACAGATACGCAGTATTTT. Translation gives CATSDPVAGTDTQYF.

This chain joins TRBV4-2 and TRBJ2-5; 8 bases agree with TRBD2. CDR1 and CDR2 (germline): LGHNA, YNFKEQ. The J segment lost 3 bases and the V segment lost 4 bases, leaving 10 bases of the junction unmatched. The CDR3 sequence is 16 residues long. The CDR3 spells CASSPADSGAEETQYF. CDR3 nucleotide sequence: TGTGCCAGCAGCCCAGCAGATAGCGGGGCCGAAGAGACCCAGTACTTC.

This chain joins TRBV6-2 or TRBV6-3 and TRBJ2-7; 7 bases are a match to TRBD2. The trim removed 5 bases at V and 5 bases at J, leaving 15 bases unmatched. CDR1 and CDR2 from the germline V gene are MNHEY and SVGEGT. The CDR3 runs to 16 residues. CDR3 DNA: TGTGCCAGCAGTCCCCGCGGGGCGGGAGTAGGGGACGAGCAGTACTTC. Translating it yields CASSPRGAGVGDEQYF.

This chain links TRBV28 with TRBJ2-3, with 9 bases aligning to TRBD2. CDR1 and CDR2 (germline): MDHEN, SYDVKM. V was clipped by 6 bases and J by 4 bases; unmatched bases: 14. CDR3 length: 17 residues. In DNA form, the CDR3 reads TGTGCCAGCAGCTCCCTCGGCGGGAGGGCCGTCGCAGATACGCAGTATTTT. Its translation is CASSSLGGRAVADTQYF. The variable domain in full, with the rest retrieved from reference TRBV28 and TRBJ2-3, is DVKVTQSSRYLVKRTGEKVFLECVQDMDHENMFWYRQDPGLGLRLIYFSYDVKMKEKGDIPEGYSVSREKKERFSLILESASTNQTSMYLCASSSLGGRAVADTQYFGPGTRLTVL.

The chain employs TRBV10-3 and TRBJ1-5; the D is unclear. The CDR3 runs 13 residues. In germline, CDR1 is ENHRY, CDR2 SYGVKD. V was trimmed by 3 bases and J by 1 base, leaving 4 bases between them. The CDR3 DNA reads TGTGCCATCAGTGATATGAGCAATCAGCCCCAGCATTTT. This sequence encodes CAISDMSNQPQHF.

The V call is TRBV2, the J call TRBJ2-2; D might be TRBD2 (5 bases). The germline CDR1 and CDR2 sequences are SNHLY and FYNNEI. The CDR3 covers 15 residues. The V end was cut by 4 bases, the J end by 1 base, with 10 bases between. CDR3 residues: CASSGNSVNTGELFF. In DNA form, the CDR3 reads TGTGCCAGCAGTGGTAATAGCGTGAACACCGGGGAGCTGTTTTTT.

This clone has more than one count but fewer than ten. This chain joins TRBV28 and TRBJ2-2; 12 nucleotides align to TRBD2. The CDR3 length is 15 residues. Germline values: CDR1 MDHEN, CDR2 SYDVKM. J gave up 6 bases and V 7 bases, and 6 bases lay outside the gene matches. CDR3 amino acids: CASKTSGRGAGELFF. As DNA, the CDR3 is TGTGCCAGCAAGACTAGCGGGAGAGGGGCCGGGGAGCTGTTTTTT.